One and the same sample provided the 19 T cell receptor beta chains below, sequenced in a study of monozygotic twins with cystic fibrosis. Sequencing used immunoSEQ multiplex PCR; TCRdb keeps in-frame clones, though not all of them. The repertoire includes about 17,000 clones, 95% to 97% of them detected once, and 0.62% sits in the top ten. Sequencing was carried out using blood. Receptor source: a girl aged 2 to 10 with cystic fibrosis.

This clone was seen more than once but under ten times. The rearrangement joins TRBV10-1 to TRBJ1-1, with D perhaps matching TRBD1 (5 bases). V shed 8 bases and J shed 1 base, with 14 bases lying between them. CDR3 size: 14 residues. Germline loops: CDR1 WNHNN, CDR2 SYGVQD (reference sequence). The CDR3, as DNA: TGCGCCAGCCGATCGGGACTTGAGAACACTGAAGCTTTCTTT. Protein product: CASRSGLENTEAFF.

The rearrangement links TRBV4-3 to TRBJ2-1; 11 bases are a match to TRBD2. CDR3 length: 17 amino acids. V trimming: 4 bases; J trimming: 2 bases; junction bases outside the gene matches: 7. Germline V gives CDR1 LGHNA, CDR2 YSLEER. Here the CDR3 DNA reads TGCGCCAGCAGCCCAGATCTAGCGGGGGGTGCCTACAATGAGCAGTTCTTC. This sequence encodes CASSPDLAGGAYNEQFF.

CDR3 nucleotide sequence: TGCAGCGTAACTAGCGAAACCAACTACGAGCAGTACTTC. Protein sequence: CSVTSETNYEQYF. This chain connects TRBV29-1 to TRBJ2-7; 7 nucleotides align to TRBD2. This CDR3 is 13 amino acids long. CDR1 is SQVTM and CDR2 is ANQGSEA in the germline V gene. The J segment lost 3 bases and the V segment lost 6 bases, leaving 8 bases of the junction unmatched.

DNA for the CDR3: TGTGCCAGCAGTTTATTGCCGGGTGGCTACACCTTC. It specifies CASSLLPGGYTF. The chain is built from TRBV28 and TRBJ1-2; D is ambiguous. V lost 1 base to trimming and J lost 7 bases, with 7 bases between them. Per the germline V gene, CDR1 is MDHEN and CDR2 is SYDVKM. The CDR3 totals 12 residues.

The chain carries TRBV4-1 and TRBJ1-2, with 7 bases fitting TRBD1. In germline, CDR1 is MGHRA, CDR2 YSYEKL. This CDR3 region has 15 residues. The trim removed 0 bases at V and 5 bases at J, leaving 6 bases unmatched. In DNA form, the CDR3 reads TGCGCCAGCAGCCAAGAACAGGGGTTTTGGTATGGCTACACCTTC. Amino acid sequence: CASSQEQGFWYGYTF.

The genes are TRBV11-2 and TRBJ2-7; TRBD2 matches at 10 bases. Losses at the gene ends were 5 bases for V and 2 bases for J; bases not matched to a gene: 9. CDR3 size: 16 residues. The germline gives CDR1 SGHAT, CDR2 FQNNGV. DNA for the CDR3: TGTGCCAGCAGCGTGAATAGCGGGGGGCCCCCCTACGAGCAGTACTTC. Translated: CASSVNSGGPPYEQYF.

The CDR3 sequence is CASSVDAGGRSPRYTDTQYF. In DNA, the CDR3 is TGTGCCAGCAGCGTAGACGCGGGGGGGCGGTCGCCTAGATACACAGATACGCAGTATTTT. V is TRBV9 and J is TRBJ2-3; 9 positions match TRBD2. The V gene end was trimmed by 0 bases and the J gene end by 2 bases; junction bases not matched to a gene: 16. This CDR3 has 20 amino acids. Germline values: CDR1 SGDLS, CDR2 YYNGEE.

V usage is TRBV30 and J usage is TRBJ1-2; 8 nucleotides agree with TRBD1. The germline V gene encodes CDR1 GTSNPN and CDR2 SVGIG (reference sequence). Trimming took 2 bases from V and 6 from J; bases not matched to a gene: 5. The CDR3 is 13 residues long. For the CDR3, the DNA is TGTGCCTGGAGTTCGACAGGGGTCCATGGCTACACCTTC. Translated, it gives CAWSSTGVHGYTF.

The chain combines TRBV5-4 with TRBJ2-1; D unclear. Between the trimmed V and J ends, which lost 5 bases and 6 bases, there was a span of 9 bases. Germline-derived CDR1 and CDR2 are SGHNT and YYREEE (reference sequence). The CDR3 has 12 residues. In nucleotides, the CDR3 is TGTGCCAGCAGAACTTGGGGCAATGAGCAGTTCTTC. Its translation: CASRTWGNEQFF.

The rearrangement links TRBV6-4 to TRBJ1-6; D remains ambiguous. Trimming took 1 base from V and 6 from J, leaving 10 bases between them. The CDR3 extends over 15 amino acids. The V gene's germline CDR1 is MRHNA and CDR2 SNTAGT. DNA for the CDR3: TGTGCCAGCAGTGACTGGCCAGGTGTTAATTCACCCCTCCACTTT. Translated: CASSDWPGVNSPLHF.

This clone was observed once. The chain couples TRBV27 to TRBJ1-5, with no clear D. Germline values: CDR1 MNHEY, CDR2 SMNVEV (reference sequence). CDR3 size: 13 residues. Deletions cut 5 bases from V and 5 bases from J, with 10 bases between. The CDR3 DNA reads TGTGCCAGCAGTCCACGGAAGGATCAGCCCCAGCATTTT. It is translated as CASSPRKDQPQHF.

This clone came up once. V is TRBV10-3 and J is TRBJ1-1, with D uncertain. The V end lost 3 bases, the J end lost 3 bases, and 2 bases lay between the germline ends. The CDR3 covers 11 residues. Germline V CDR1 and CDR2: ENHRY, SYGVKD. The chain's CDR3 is CAISEHTEAFF. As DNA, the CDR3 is TGTGCCATCAGTGAACACACTGAAGCTTTCTTT.

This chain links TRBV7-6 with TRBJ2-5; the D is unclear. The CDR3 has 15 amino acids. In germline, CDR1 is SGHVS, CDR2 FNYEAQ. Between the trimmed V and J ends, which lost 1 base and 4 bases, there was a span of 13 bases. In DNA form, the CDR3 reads TGTGCCAGCAGCTTAGTGTCATCTAAGTCAGAGACCCAGTACTTC. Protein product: CASSLVSSKSETQYF.

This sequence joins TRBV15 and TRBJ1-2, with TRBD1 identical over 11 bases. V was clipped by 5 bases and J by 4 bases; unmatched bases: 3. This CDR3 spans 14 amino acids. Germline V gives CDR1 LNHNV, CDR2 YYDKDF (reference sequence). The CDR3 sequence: CATSVGTGGYGYTF. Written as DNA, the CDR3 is TGTGCCACCAGCGTCGGGACAGGGGGCTATGGCTACACCTTC.

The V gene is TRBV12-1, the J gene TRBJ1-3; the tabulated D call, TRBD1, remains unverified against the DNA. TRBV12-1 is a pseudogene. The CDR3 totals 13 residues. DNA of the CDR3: TGTGCCAGCAGCTTTGCGGTCAGGGGGGTCCTATATTTT. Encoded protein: CASSFAVRGVLYF.

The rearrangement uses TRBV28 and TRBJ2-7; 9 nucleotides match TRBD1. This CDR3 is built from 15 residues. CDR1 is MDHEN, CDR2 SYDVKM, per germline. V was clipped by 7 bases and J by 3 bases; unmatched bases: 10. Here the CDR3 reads CASIMYGTGNYEQYF. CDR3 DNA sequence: TGTGCCAGCATCATGTATGGGACAGGGAACTACGAGCAGTACTTC.

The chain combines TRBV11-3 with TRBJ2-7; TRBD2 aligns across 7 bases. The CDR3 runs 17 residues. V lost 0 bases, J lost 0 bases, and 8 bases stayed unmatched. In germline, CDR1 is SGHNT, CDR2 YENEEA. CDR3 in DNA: TGTGCCAGCAGCTTAGAAACTAGCGCCAGGAGCTCCTACGAGCAGTACTTC. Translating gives CASSLETSARSSYEQYF. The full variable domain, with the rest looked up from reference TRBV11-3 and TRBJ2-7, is EAGVVQSPRYKIIEKKQPVAFWCNPISGHNTLYWYLQNLGQGPELLIRYENEEAVDDSQLPKDRFSAERLKGVDSTLKIQPAELGDSAVYLCASSLETSARSSYEQYFGPGTRLTVT.

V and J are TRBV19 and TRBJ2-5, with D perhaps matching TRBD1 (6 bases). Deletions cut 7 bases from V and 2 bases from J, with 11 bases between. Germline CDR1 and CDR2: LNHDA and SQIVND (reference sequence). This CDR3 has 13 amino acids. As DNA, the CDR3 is TGTGCCAGTAATGGACAGCCACAAGAGACCCAGTACTTC. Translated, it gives CASNGQPQETQYF.

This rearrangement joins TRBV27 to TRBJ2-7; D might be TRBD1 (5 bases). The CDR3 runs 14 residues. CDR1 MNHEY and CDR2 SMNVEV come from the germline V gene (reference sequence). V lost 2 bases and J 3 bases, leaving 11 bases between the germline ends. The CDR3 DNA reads TGTGCCAGCAGTTTAACAGGAAAAGACTACGAGCAGTACTTC. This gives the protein CASSLTGKDYEQYF.